Each of the 16 T cell receptor beta chains below was sequenced from the same sample in a study of T cell changes during pregnancy in multiple sclerosis. Repertoires were generated with immunoSEQ multiplex PCR, while TCRdb's copy carries only in-frame clones and drops some. The data hold roughly 57,000 clones, with around 90% observed a single time. The material was CD8+ T cells from peripheral blood mononuclear cells, obtained before pregnancy. The receptor source for this set is a female donor with multiple sclerosis, enrolled in a pregnancy study.

The chain combines TRBV5-4 with TRBJ2-4, with 7 bases matching TRBD1. V was clipped by 9 bases and J by 1 base; unmatched bases: 16. From germline, CDR1 is SGHNT and CDR2 YYREEE (reference sequence). The CDR3 loop spans 17 amino acids. The CDR3 nucleotides are TGTGCCATTTACAGGGGAGACTATTATAGGGCCAAAAACATTCAGTACTTC. Its translation: CAIYRGDYYRAKNIQYF.

The chain uses TRBV5-1 and TRBJ2-1; TRBD1 agrees at 10 bases. The length of the CDR3 is 15 residues. V shed 4 bases, J shed 8 bases, and the junction held 9 bases outside the gene matches. Germline V CDR1 and CDR2: SGHRS, YFSETQ. This CDR3 is CASSGGQGNMDEQFF. The DNA for the CDR3 is TGCGCCAGCAGCGGGGGACAGGGGAATATGGATGAGCAGTTCTTC.

The V gene is TRBV7-3, the J gene TRBJ2-3; D is ambiguous. The CDR3 contains 15 residues. Germline V CDR1 and CDR2: SGHTA, FQGTGA. V was trimmed by 5 bases and J by 2 bases, leaving 14 bases between them. The CDR3 spells CASSANVGITDTQYF. The CDR3 nucleotides read TGTGCCAGCAGCGCTAATGTGGGCATCACAGATACGCAGTATTTT.

The chain combines TRBV10-3 with TRBJ1-3; D is possibly TRBD1 (5 bases). This CDR3 region has 12 residues. Germline assignment: CDR1 ENHRY and CDR2 SYGVKD. Deletions cut 10 bases from V and 2 bases from J, with 9 bases between. CDR3 residues: CATGGAGNTIYF. CDR3 in DNA: TGTGCCACCGGGGGGGCTGGAAACACCATATATTTT.

The chain couples TRBV14 to TRBJ2-1; D might be TRBD1 (5 bases). The CDR3 contains 11 residues. The germline V and J ends were trimmed by 8 bases and 14 bases, with 16 bases remaining between them. CDR1 and CDR2 from the germline V gene are SGHDN and FVKESK. The CDR3: CASSPGVGEFF. For the CDR3, the DNA is TGTGCCAGCTCCCCTGGGGTAGGGGAGTTCTTC. The full variable domain, in which reference TRBV14 and TRBJ2-1 provide the parts outside the CDR3, is EAGVTQFPSHSVIEKGQTVTLRCDPISGHDNLYWYRRVMGKEIKFLLHFVKESKQDESGMPNNRFLAERTGGTYSTLKVQPAELEDSGVYFCASSPGVGEFFGPGTRLTVL.

J is TRBJ1-1 and V is TRBV4-3, with unresolved D. Germline V gives CDR1 LGHNA, CDR2 YSLEER. CDR3 size: 11 residues. The germline V and J ends were trimmed by 1 base and 11 bases, with 8 bases remaining between them. The DNA of the CDR3 is TGCGCCAGCAGCCAAGCCGACTCGGCTTTCTTT. Translating gives CASSQADSAFF.

The J gene is TRBJ2-5, the V gene TRBV29-1; D is possibly TRBD2 (6 bases). Between the trimmed V and J ends, which lost 8 bases and 10 bases, there was a span of 20 bases. Germline V lookup: CDR1 SQVTM, CDR2 ANQGSEA. This CDR3 spans 12 amino acids. CDR3 residues: CSLRGPEGGQYF. CDR3 DNA sequence: TGCAGCCTAAGGGGCCCCGAGGGAGGCCAGTACTTC. Looking up the rest from reference TRBV29-1 and TRBJ2-5 gives the full variable domain: SAVISQKPSRDICQRGTSLTIQCQVDSQVTMMFWYRQQPGQSLTLIATANQGSEATYESGFVIDKFPISRPNLTFSTLTVSNMSPEDSSIYLCSLRGPEGGQYFGPGTRLLVL.

The rearrangement uses TRBV5-6 and TRBJ1-4, with D perhaps matching TRBD1 (5 bases). Germline values: CDR1 SGHDT, CDR2 YYEEEE. The V end was cut by 4 bases, the J end by 7 bases, with 17 bases between. This CDR3 has 15 residues. CDR3 in amino acids: CASSHATVTGEKLFF. CDR3 DNA sequence: TGTGCCAGCAGCCACGCCACCGTTACAGGTGAAAAACTGTTTTTT. The full variable domain, with the rest looked up from reference TRBV5-6 and TRBJ1-4, is DAGVTQSPTHLIKTRGQQVTLRCSPKSGHDTVSWYQQALGQGPQFIFQYYEEEERQRGNFPDRFSGHQFPNYSSELNVNALLLGDSALYLCASSHATVTGEKLFFGSGTQLSVL.

The chain carries TRBV9 and TRBJ2-7, with TRBD1 identical over 7 bases. The J segment lost 0 bases and the V segment lost 2 bases, leaving 5 bases of the junction unmatched. The CDR3 is 15 residues long. The germline gives CDR1 SGDLS, CDR2 YYNGEE. The CDR3 region is CASSVRDSASYEQYF. DNA for the CDR3: TGTGCCAGCAGCGTCAGGGACAGTGCCTCCTACGAGCAGTACTTC.

This clone was seen a single time. One end of the junction fails to match germline, which may point to a read error. The DNA of the CDR3 is TGTGCCAGTAGTAACCGACAGACCACCAGTCTAGGAACCACCATATATTTT. Amino acids: CASSNRQTTSLGTTIYF. The genes are TRBV19 and TRBJ1-3; D is possibly TRBD1 (5 bases). CDR1 and CDR2 (germline): LNHDA, SQIVND (reference sequence). The length of the CDR3 is 17 residues.

The chain uses TRBV4-3 and TRBJ1-2; possibly TRBD1 for D (6 bases). V was clipped by 1 base and J by 8 bases, with 14 bases between them. Germline assignment: CDR1 LGHNA and CDR2 YSLEER. The CDR3 has 14 residues. The CDR3 sequence: CASSQAQGMGGYTF. CDR3 DNA: TGCGCCAGCAGCCAAGCACAGGGAATGGGGGGCTACACCTTC.

The chain carries TRBV27 and TRBJ1-2, with TRBD1 identical over 8 bases. V was clipped by 2 bases and J by 8 bases; unmatched bases: 4. CDR1 is MNHEY and CDR2 is SMNVEV in the germline V gene (reference sequence). The CDR3 sequence is 13 residues long. CDR3 sequence reads: CASSLARGQGYTF. CDR3 nucleotide sequence: TGTGCCAGCAGTTTAGCCAGGGGGCAGGGCTACACCTTC.

V is TRBV14 and J is TRBJ2-7; unclear D gene. V gave up 0 bases and J gave up 10 bases, with 7 bases separating them. The CDR3 runs 11 residues. Germline V CDR1 and CDR2: SGHDN, FVKESK. CDR3 sequence: CASSQDAIQYF. The CDR3 DNA reads as TGTGCCAGCAGCCAAGATGCGATACAGTACTTC.

This clone was detected only once. The rearrangement uses TRBV25-1 and TRBJ1-2, with 8 bases aligning to TRBD1. Losses at the gene ends were 7 bases for V and 7 bases for J; bases not matched to a gene: 5. The CDR3 contains 12 residues. The germline CDR1 and CDR2 sequences are MGHDK and SYGVNS. The CDR3 DNA reads TGTGCCAGCACGACAGGGGCTCGTGGCTACACCTTC. Translation gives CASTTGARGYTF.

The V and J genes are TRBV2 and TRBJ2-6, with a possible D match to TRBD1 (5 bases). V dropped 8 bases and J dropped 0 bases, with 11 bases sitting between them. This CDR3 region has 15 residues. Per germline, CDR1 SNHLY and CDR2 FYNNEI. In nucleotides, the CDR3 is TGTGCCAGCTCCGAACAGGACTCTGGGGCCAACGTCCTGACTTTC. Translating gives CASSEQDSGANVLTF. Filled out from reference TRBV2 and TRBJ2-6, the complete variable domain reads EPEVTQTPSHQVTQMGQEVILRCVPISNHLYFYWYRQILGQKVEFLVSFYNNEISEKSEIFDDQFSVERPDGSNFTLKIRSTKLEDSAMYFCASSEQDSGANVLTFGAGSRLTVL.

The V call is TRBV7-3, the J call TRBJ1-1; D perhaps matches TRBD1 (5 bases). CDR1 and CDR2 from the germline V gene are SGHTA and FQGTGA. Deletions cut 5 bases from V and 0 bases from J, with 10 bases between. The length of the CDR3 is 14 residues. The CDR3, as DNA: TGTGCCAGCAGCGCGACAGCAATGAACACTGAAGCTTTCTTT. Its translation is CASSATAMNTEAFF.